The next 30 T cell receptor beta chains were all read from a single sample in a study of CD8+CD57+ T cells in acquired aplastic anemia. The use of genomic DNA as template underpinned the TCR beta VDJ and CDR3 profiling. TCRdb re-derived calls from the reads in MiXCR, one entry per CDR3 protein. The sample records 200,000 or so distinct CDR3 sequences, around 66% being singletons. Sequenced material: sorted CD4+, CD8+, or CD8+CD57+ T cells (not recorded which) from PBMCs. These receptors originate from a human donor with severe aplastic anemia or a healthy control (not recorded which).

The V call is TRBV7-9, the J call TRBJ2-7, with D perhaps matching TRBD2 (5 bases). Trimming shortened V by 1 base and J by 5 bases, and 15 bases separated the two germline ends. This CDR3 has 15 residues. Germline CDR1 SEHNR, CDR2 FQNEAQ (reference sequence). The CDR3 DNA follows: TGTGCCAGCAGCTTAGGGCTAGCAATGAACCACGAGCAGTACTTC. Encoded protein: CASSLGLAMNHEQYF.

About this clonotype itself: One end of the junction fails to match germline, which may point to a read error. The V call is TRBV6-9, the J call TRBJ1-6, with 11 bases matching TRBD1. Germline V gives CDR1 MNHGY, CDR2 SVAAGI. The CDR3 loop spans 14 amino acids. The CDR3 DNA reads TGTGCCAGCAGAGGACAGGGGGCGACGTCACCCCTCCATTTT. This gives the protein CASRGQGATSPLHF.

A few counts support this clonotype. A read error may explain this, as a much larger clone is one base away. The chain joins TRBV2 to TRBJ2-5; D possibly corresponds to TRBD2 (5 bases). Deletions cut 4 bases from V and 5 bases from J, with 20 bases between. Germline CDR1 is SNHLY and CDR2 is FYNNEI. The CDR3 has 16 residues. Written as DNA, the CDR3 is TGTGCCAGCAGTGCTACGGGGTCGCGTGGTGTGGAGACCCAGTACTTC. It is translated as CASSATGSRGVETQYF. The full variable domain, in which reference TRBV2 and TRBJ2-5 provide the parts outside the CDR3, is EPEVTQTPSHQVTQMGQEVILRCVPISNHLYFYWYRQILGQKVEFLVSFYNNEISEKSEIFDDQFSVERPDGSNFTLKIRSTKLEDSAMYFCASSATGSRGVETQYFGPGTRLLVL.

This clonotype was seen a handful of times. V and J are TRBV20-1 and TRBJ2-6; D unresolved. The germline V and J ends were trimmed by 3 bases and 3 bases, with 9 bases remaining between them. The germline V gene has CDR1 DFQATT and CDR2 SNEGSKA (reference sequence). The CDR3 totals 14 residues. CDR3 sequence reads: CSASGWGGANVLTF. The CDR3 DNA follows: TGCAGTGCTAGCGGTTGGGGTGGGGCCAACGTCCTGACTTTC.

This clonotype was found a few times. A read error may account for a junction end that differs from germline. The chain joins TRBV30 to TRBJ2-1, with 9 bases identical to TRBD2. The CDR3 runs 14 residues. The germline CDR1 and CDR2 sequences are GTSNPN and SVGIG (reference sequence). The CDR3 spells CAWCVGGGGDEQFF. The CDR3 bases are TGTGCCTGGTGTGTCGGCGGGGGGGGGGATGAGCAGTTCTTC.

The rearrangement joins TRBV20-1 to TRBJ2-7, with D tentatively TRBD1 or TRBD2 (5 bases each). The CDR3 spans 13 residues. CDR1 is DFQATT and CDR2 is SNEGSKA in the germline V gene (reference sequence). V was shortened by 1 base and J by 6 bases, with 13 bases between the two germline ends. DNA of the CDR3: TGCAGTGCTAGAGCTGGGGGTGGGGGCGAGCAGTACTTC. Protein product: CSARAGGGGEQYF.

The table lists this clonotype with a few counts. V and J are TRBV7-9 and TRBJ1-1; TRBD1 aligns across 10 bases. The CDR3 is 14 residues long. Per the germline V gene, CDR1 is SEHNR and CDR2 is FQNEAQ (reference sequence). V gave up 5 bases and J gave up 7 bases; unmatched junction bases: 7. Here the CDR3 DNA reads TGTGCCAGCAGCAAGACAGGGGGCGTGGATGAAGCTTTCTTT. Translated, it gives CASSKTGGVDEAFF.

This clonotype was seen a handful of times. The chain carries TRBV9 and TRBJ2-5; 9 nucleotides match TRBD2. Trimming at V came to 3 bases and at J to 5 bases, leaving 8 bases not matched to a gene. This CDR3 spans 15 amino acids. From germline, CDR1 is SGDLS and CDR2 YYNGEE. The DNA for the CDR3 is TGTGCCAGCAGCGCGACTAGCGGATCAGGGGAGACCCAGTACTTC. Translating gives CASSATSGSGETQYF. The variable domain in full, with the rest retrieved from reference TRBV9 and TRBJ2-5, is DSGVTQTPKHLITATGQRVTLRCSPRSGDLSVYWYQQSLDQGLQFLIQYYNGEERAKGNILERFSAQQFPDLHSELNLSSLELGDSALYFCASSATSGSGETQYFGPGTRLLVL.

The rearrangement joins TRBV12-3 or TRBV12-4 to TRBJ1-5; tentatively, D is TRBD1 (5 bases). Trimming stripped 6 bases from V and 7 bases from J, with 25 bases between. The CDR3 is 17 amino acids. In DNA, the CDR3 is TGTGCCAGCAGCGACGGGACTAGCGGGCCTGGGGAGCAGCCCCAGCATTTT. Its protein product is CASSDGTSGPGEQPQHF.

The sample holds many counts of this clonotype. The V call is TRBV2, the J call TRBJ2-7; D ambiguous. V gave up 4 bases and J gave up 3 bases, with 10 bases separating them. CDR1 is SNHLY, CDR2 FYNNEI, per germline. The CDR3 loop spans 13 amino acids. In DNA, the CDR3 is TGTGCCAGCAGTGGGGTTCTGGGCTACGAGCAGTACTTC. Its protein is CASSGVLGYEQYF. Filled out from reference TRBV2 and TRBJ2-7, the complete variable domain reads EPEVTQTPSHQVTQMGQEVILRCVPISNHLYFYWYRQILGQKVEFLVSFYNNEISEKSEIFDDQFSVERPDGSNFTLKIRSTKLEDSAMYFCASSGVLGYEQYFGPGTRLTVT.

This sequence joins TRBV20-1 and TRBJ2-7, with 9 bases aligning to TRBD1. Trimming took 6 bases from V and 6 from J; bases not matched to a gene: 12. Germline loops: CDR1 DFQATT, CDR2 SNEGSKA (reference sequence). CDR3 length equals 14 residues. CDR3 loop: CSAPMGGTGIEQYF. CDR3 bases: TGCAGTGCACCAATGGGGGGGACAGGGATCGAGCAGTACTTC.

This clonotype was recorded at least ten times. V gene TRBV13 combines with J gene TRBJ2-5; TRBD1 or TRBD2 may be the D gene (6 bases each). This CDR3 has 16 residues. V lost 4 bases and J 9 bases, leaving 24 bases between the germline ends. CDR1 PRHDT and CDR2 FYEKMQ come from the germline V gene (reference sequence). The CDR3 nucleotides are TGTGCCAGCAGCTCACCGCTACAGGGACCCACGGGAGCCCAGTACTTC. This translates into CASSSPLQGPTGAQYF.

Comments on this clonotype: The DNA is omitted, as the CDR3 cannot be located on it reliably, and the CDR3 follows TCRdb's listing. The CDR3 protein is CASSILVGSTNYGYTF. The rearrangement joins TRBV12-3 or TRBV12-4 to TRBJ1-2. A total of 16 residues make up the CDR3, ends included.

With respect to this clonotype: The final CDR3 position lacks the conserved phenylalanine or tryptophan, pointing to a likely read error. DNA for the CDR3: TGCGCCAGCAGCTTAGCCGTTCGGCTAGCGGGGAGAGAGACCCAGTACCTC. Its protein product is CASSLAVRLAGRETQYL. The genes are TRBV5-1 and TRBJ2-5; TRBD2 aligns across 9 bases. CDR3 length: 17 residues. J gave up 4 bases and V 2 bases, and 12 bases lay outside the gene matches. Per germline, CDR1 SGHRS and CDR2 YFSETQ.

The V call is TRBV7-9, the J call TRBJ2-2; 9 bases align to TRBD2. V gave up 6 bases and J gave up 8 bases; unmatched junction bases: 4. This CDR3 contains 13 residues. Germline V lookup: CDR1 SEHNR, CDR2 FQNEAQ (reference sequence). Here the CDR3 reads CASSPGLAGELFF. As DNA, the CDR3 is TGTGCCAGCAGTCCCGGACTAGCGGGGGAGCTGTTTTTT.

Judged by abundance, this clonotype is medium-sized. The chain couples TRBV20-1 to TRBJ1-5; D gene uncertain. This CDR3 is 15 amino acids long. Trimming removed 6 bases at V and 2 bases at J, with 17 bases between. The germline V gene has CDR1 DFQATT and CDR2 SNEGSKA (reference sequence). CDR3 coding DNA: TGCAGTGCCCCCCAGTGGGGTCGCGGCAATCAGCCCCAGCATTTT. Amino acids: CSAPQWGRGNQPQHF.

With respect to this clonotype: This may stem from a read error, because a much larger clone lies one nucleotide away. V usage is TRBV6-2 or TRBV6-3 and J usage is TRBJ2-7; D not resolved. CDR3 length equals 14 residues. Germline-derived CDR1 and CDR2 are MNHEY and SVGEGT. CDR3 in DNA: TGTGCCAGCAGTTACTCCGACCGTACCTACGAGCAGTGCTTC. It codes for CASSYSDRTYEQCF.

Written as DNA, the CDR3 is TGCAGTGCTACAGAACCAGGACTACACTCCGAGCAGTACTTC. It yields the protein CSATEPGLHSEQYF. The gene calls are TRBV20-1 and TRBJ2-7; D is possibly TRBD2 (6 bases). The germline gives CDR1 DFQATT, CDR2 SNEGSKA (reference sequence). V lost 4 bases and J 6 bases, leaving 19 bases between the germline ends. This CDR3 contains 14 residues.

This clonotype was seen only a few times. This chain joins TRBV4-1 and TRBJ2-2, with D unresolved. Looked up from germline, CDR1 is MGHRA and CDR2 is YSYEKL. The germline V and J ends were trimmed by 4 bases and 8 bases, with 8 bases remaining between them. The CDR3 spans 12 residues. CDR3 sequence: CASSLLAGELFF. The CDR3 region has the DNA TGCGCCAGCAGCCTCCTGGCGGGGGAGCTGTTTTTT.

The chain employs TRBV19 and TRBJ2-7; 10 bases are shared with TRBD1. The trim removed 5 bases at V and 0 bases at J, leaving 7 bases unmatched. This CDR3 spans 16 amino acids. CDR1 and CDR2 (germline): LNHDA, SQIVND (reference sequence). In DNA, the CDR3 is TGTGCCAGTAGTGTGCCGGGACAGGGGACCTCCTACGAGCAGTACTTC. It translates to CASSVPGQGTSYEQYF.

In its sample, this clonotype was seen once. V is TRBV7-9 and J is TRBJ1-4, with 7 bases aligning to TRBD1. This CDR3 is 16 amino acids long. Germline CDR1 and CDR2: SEHNR and FQNEAQ (reference sequence). V shed 2 bases and J 7 bases; nucleotides not matched to a gene: 10. The CDR3 bases are TGTGCCAGCAGCTTACTCCTTGGGCAGGGGGGTGAAAAACTGTTTTTT. It is translated as CASSLLLGQGGEKLFF.

The chain combines TRBV7-9 with TRBJ1-5; no firm D call. Trimming cost V 6 bases and J 4 bases, with 7 bases left between them. Germline loops: CDR1 SEHNR, CDR2 FQNEAQ (reference sequence). The CDR3 consists of 12 residues. In DNA, the CDR3 is TGTGCCAGCAGGGGAGCTAATCAGCCCCAGCATTTT. Residues: CASRGANQPQHF.

This rearrangement joins TRBV11-1 to TRBJ1-6; 8 bases match TRBD1. The CDR3 totals 14 residues. Germline CDR1 SGHAT, CDR2 FQDESV (reference sequence). V lost 1 base, J lost 9 bases, and 2 bases stayed unmatched. The CDR3 loop is CASSLGTGFSPLHF. DNA for the CDR3: TGTGCCAGCAGCTTAGGGACAGGGTTTTCACCCCTCCACTTT. Based on the CDR3 plus reference TRBV11-1 and TRBJ1-6, the full variable domain is EAEVAQSPRYKITEKSQAVAFWCDPISGHATLYWYRQILGQGPELLVQFQDESVVDDSQLPKDRFSAERLKGVDSTLKIQPAELGDSAMYLCASSLGTGFSPLHFGNGTRLTVT.

The chain uses TRBV2 and TRBJ1-2, with 9 bases matching TRBD1. The CDR3 contains 17 residues. The trim removed 6 bases at V and 6 bases at J, leaving 17 bases unmatched. The germline CDR1 and CDR2 sequences are SNHLY and FYNNEI. The CDR3 loop reads CASSHRLDRGFFDGYTF. Here the CDR3 DNA reads TGTGCCAGCAGCCACAGGTTGGACAGGGGCTTTTTCGATGGCTACACCTTC.

The gene calls are TRBV20-1 and TRBJ1-2; D gene ambiguous. Trimming cost V 4 bases and J 5 bases, with 11 bases left between them. The V gene's germline CDR1 is DFQATT and CDR2 SNEGSKA (reference sequence). The CDR3 loop spans 12 amino acids. The CDR3 reads CSAIVEAYGYTF. CDR3 DNA sequence: TGCAGTGCTATCGTAGAAGCATATGGCTACACCTTC.

This chain links TRBV19 with TRBJ2-3, with 8 nucleotides matching TRBD1. Germline lookup yields CDR1 LNHDA and CDR2 SQIVND (reference sequence). The CDR3 runs to 15 residues. V shed 6 bases and J 1 base; nucleotides not matched to a gene: 6. The CDR3 is CASRTSGGRTDTQYF. In nucleotides, the CDR3 is TGTGCCAGTAGGACATCAGGGGGCCGCACAGATACGCAGTATTTT. The variable domain in full, with the rest retrieved from reference TRBV19 and TRBJ2-3, is DGGITQSPKYLFRKEGQNVTLSCEQNLNHDAMYWYRQDPGQGLRLIYYSQIVNDFQKGDIAEGYSVSREKKESFPLTVTSAQKNPTAFYLCASRTSGGRTDTQYFGPGTRLTVL.

The chain joins TRBV29-1 to TRBJ1-5, with 8 bases fitting TRBD1. J lost 5 bases, V lost 4 bases, and 4 bases had no gene match. This CDR3 is 13 amino acids long. Germline V CDR1 and CDR2: SQVTM, ANQGSEA. Here the CDR3 DNA reads TGCAGCGTTGCAGGGGGCTGGGATCAGCCCCAGCATTTT. Translation gives CSVAGGWDQPQHF.

V gene TRBV10-3 combines with J gene TRBJ2-7; TRBD1 is a possible D gene (5 bases). Trimming stripped 3 bases from V and 6 bases from J, with 18 bases between. The CDR3 is made up of 15 amino acids. Germline lookup yields CDR1 ENHRY and CDR2 SYGVKD. The CDR3 spells CAISDNPDIQCEQYF. CDR3 bases: TGTGCCATCAGTGACAACCCGGACATCCAATGCGAGCAGTACTTC.

The J gene is TRBJ1-5, the V gene TRBV2; D ambiguous. CDR1 is SNHLY and CDR2 is FYNNEI in the germline V gene. The CDR3 runs 14 residues. The V and J ends lost 2 bases and 1 base respectively, with 6 bases between them. CDR3 protein: CASSESWSNQPQHF. DNA of the CDR3: TGTGCCAGCAGTGAATCGTGGAGCAATCAGCCCCAGCATTTT.

The gene calls are TRBV20-1 and TRBJ1-5, with D hard to call. The CDR3 is 13 residues long. V was pared by 3 bases and J by 7 bases, with 13 bases between. CDR1 DFQATT and CDR2 SNEGSKA come from the germline V gene (reference sequence). The CDR3 bases are TGCAGTGCTAGCCTAGAGGTCTTGCAGCCCCAGCATTTT. As protein: CSASLEVLQPQHF.